The next 2 T cell receptor beta chains were all read from a single sample in a study of T cell changes during pregnancy in multiple sclerosis. Repertoires were generated with immunoSEQ multiplex PCR, while TCRdb's copy carries only in-frame clones and drops some. The sample yields over 25,000 clones, approximately 90% seen once. Material: CD8+ T cells from peripheral blood mononuclear cells, obtained before pregnancy. These receptors all stem from a female donor with multiple sclerosis, enrolled in a pregnancy study.

The chain is built from TRBV7-9 and TRBJ1-2, with TRBD1 as a possible D gene (6 bases). The CDR3 has 16 amino acids. Per the germline V gene, CDR1 is SEHNR and CDR2 is FQNEAQ (reference sequence). Trimming shortened V by 5 bases and J by 6 bases, and 22 bases separated the two germline ends. This CDR3 reads CASSQTPIPRGHGYTF. DNA for the CDR3: TGTGCCAGCAGCCAGACCCCTATCCCCAGGGGTCATGGCTACACCTTC. Together with reference TRBV7-9 and TRBJ1-2, the CDR3 gives the full variable domain: DTGVSQNPRHKITKRGQNVTFRCDPISEHNRLYWYRQTLGQGPEFLTYFQNEAQLEKSRLLSDRFSAERPKGSFSTLEIQRTEQGDSAMYLCASSQTPIPRGHGYTFGSGTRLTVV.

The chain combines TRBV9 with TRBJ1-3; D unclear. The germline V gene has CDR1 SGDLS and CDR2 YYNGEE. The V and J ends lost 2 bases and 6 bases respectively, with 9 bases between them. The CDR3 has 13 residues. The CDR3 loop reads CASSVAGKNTIYF. DNA of the CDR3: TGTGCCAGCAGCGTTGCCGGGAAAAACACCATATATTTT. Variable domain in full (rest from reference TRBV9 and TRBJ1-3): DSGVTQTPKHLITATGQRVTLRCSPRSGDLSVYWYQQSLDQGLQFLIQYYNGEERAKGNILERFSAQQFPDLHSELNLSSLELGDSALYFCASSVAGKNTIYFGEGSWLTVV.